The rows below give T cell receptor beta chains drawn from one sample of a study of beta chain features in type 1 diabetes. Assay: immunoSEQ multiplex PCR; the TCRdb copy retains only in-frame clones and omits some. The sample includes hundreds of thousands of clones, 11% to 15% of them seen just once. The sequenced sample consisted of naive CD4+ T cells from blood. The receptors come from a young man with type 1 diabetes. CDR3s include the opening cysteine and the closing phenylalanine or tryptophan. The order of the fields is J gene, V gene, D gene, clone size, CDR3 protein, CDR3 DNA. D genes are given only for firm matches. Size tells how often a clone was seen (once, few, many) or the class of an expanded clone, and some rows leave it out.

TRBJ1-5	TRBV20-1	-	-	CSARTEQPQHF	TGCAGTGCTAGAACCGAACAGCCCCAGCATTTT
TRBJ2-3	TRBV7-9	-	few	CASSLDGTDTQYF	TGTGCCAGCAGCTTGGACGGCACAGATACGCAGTATTTT
TRBJ2-1	TRBV7-9	TRBD2	few	CASSDRTSGGPATYNEQFF	TGTGCCAGCAGCGACCGGACTAGCGGGGGGCCGGCTACCTACAATGAGCAGTTCTTC
TRBJ2-1	TRBV5-1	-	few	CASSFTRRRGEQFF	TGCGCCAGCAGCTTCACGAGGAGGCGCGGTGAGCAGTTCTTC
TRBJ2-3	TRBV7-2	-	-	CASSLEQADTQYF	TGTGCCAGCAGCTTAGAGCAAGCAGATACGCAGTATTTT
TRBJ2-7	TRBV6-6	-	-	CASSLYYEQYF	TGTGCCAGCAGTCTCTACTACGAGCAGTACTTC
TRBJ1-5	TRBV10-2	-	few	CASSVEGAGQPQHF	TGCGCCAGCAGTGTGGAGGGCGCGGGTCAGCCCCAGCATTTT
TRBJ2-3	TRBV30	-	few	CAWGGTADTQYF	TGTGCCTGGGGGGGGACAGCAGATACGCAGTATTTT
TRBJ2-3	TRBV30	-	few	CAYQGISTDTQYF	TGTGCGTACCAGGGGATCAGCACAGATACGCAGTATTTT
TRBJ2-2	TRBV7-2	-	few	CASSRLGQNTGELFF	TGTGCCAGCAGCAGACTGGGACAGAACACCGGGGAGCTGTTTTTT
TRBJ1-5	TRBV27	-	-	CASSLTGSSNQPQHF	TGTGCCAGCAGTTTGACAGGTTCTAGCAATCAGCCCCAGCATTTT
TRBJ1-5	TRBV2	-	few	CASTSSDSNQPQHF	TGTGCCAGCACGTCCTCAGATAGCAATCAGCCCCAGCATTTT
TRBJ2-2	TRBV19	-	-	CASSAQNTGELFF	TGTGCCAGTAGTGCCCAGAACACCGGGGAGCTGTTTTTT
TRBJ2-1	TRBV2	-	few	CASSDSLSGAYNEQFF	TGTGCCAGCAGTGACAGCCTCTCAGGCGCCTACAATGAGCAGTTCTTC
TRBJ2-7	TRBV30	TRBD1	few	CAWSFKAGGKYF	TGTGCCTGGAGTTTCAAGGCAGGGGGAAAGTACTTC
TRBJ1-4	TRBV28	TRBD1	few	CASSLSQGANEKLFF	TGTGCCAGCAGTTTATCGCAGGGGGCGAATGAAAAACTGTTTTTT
TRBJ2-2	TRBV27	-	few	CASSTTGRADTGELFF	TGTGCCAGCAGTACTACAGGGAGGGCGGACACCGGGGAGCTGTTTTTT
TRBJ1-1	TRBV7-2	TRBD1	-	CASSSGQGNTEAFF	TGTGCCAGCAGCTCCGGACAGGGGAACACTGAAGCTTTCTTT
TRBJ2-7	TRBV27	-	few	CASSFSATNFYEQYF	TGTGCCAGCAGTTTCAGTGCGACTAATTTCTACGAGCAGTACTTC
TRBJ2-7	TRBV7-2	TRBD2	-	CASSISTSGAGYEQYF	TGTGCCAGCAGCATATCTACTAGCGGGGCAGGCTACGAGCAGTACTTC
TRBJ2-2	TRBV7-9	-	-	CATEYTGELFF	TGTGCCACCGAGTACACCGGGGAGCTGTTTTTT
TRBJ1-2	TRBV7-9	-	-	CASTAGQNYGYTF	TGTGCCAGCACCGCGGGACAAAACTATGGCTACACCTTC
TRBJ1-5	TRBV5-6	-	-	CASSPGNQPQHF	TGTGCCAGCAGCCCGGGGAATCAGCCCCAGCATTTT
TRBJ1-1	TRBV28	-	-	CASSLLLDEAFF	TGTGCCAGCAGTTTATTGTTGGATGAAGCTTTCTTT
TRBJ2-5	TRBV15	-	-	CATSRDLKEETQYF	TGTGCCACCAGCAGAGATCTTAAGGAGGAGACCCAGTACTTC
TRBJ2-5	TRBV18	-	few	CASSPPGSQETQYF	TGTGCCAGCTCACCACCGGGCAGTCAAGAGACCCAGTACTTC
TRBJ1-6	TRBV27	-	once	CASSLTYNSPLHF	TGTGCCAGCAGTCTCACCTATAATTCACCCCTCCACTTT
TRBJ2-3	TRBV29-1	TRBD2	-	CSAKTSGVLVQYF	TGCAGCGCCAAGACTAGCGGGGTCCTTGTGCAGTATTTT
TRBJ1-2	TRBV27	-	few	CASSAKGYGYTF	TGTGCCAGCAGTGCCAAGGGGTATGGCTACACCTTC
TRBJ2-7	TRBV28	TRBD1	few	CASRRPGQGAGEQYF	TGTGCCAGCAGACGACCGGGACAGGGGGCAGGCGAGCAGTACTTC
TRBJ2-1	TRBV5-4	TRBD2	few	CASSSIAGARNEQFF	TGTGCCAGCAGCTCCATAGCGGGGGCAAGGAATGAGCAGTTCTTC
TRBJ1-3	TRBV30	-	-	CAWTPDSSGNTIYF	TGTGCCTGGACCCCCGACAGTTCTGGAAACACCATATATTTT
TRBJ2-1	TRBV4-3	TRBD2	few	CASSQEASGGYEQFF	TGCGCCAGCAGCCAAGAAGCTAGCGGGGGGTATGAGCAGTTCTTC
TRBJ2-1	TRBV5-1	-	-	CASTQTESSYNEQFF	TGCGCCAGCACCCAGACGGAGAGCTCCTACAATGAGCAGTTCTTC
TRBJ1-1	TRBV6-5	TRBD1	-	CASSLTGALEAFF	TGTGCCAGCAGCCTGACAGGGGCCCTTGAAGCTTTCTTT
TRBJ2-2	TRBV7-8	-	-	CASSLYPSGGVSNTGELFF	TGTGCCAGCAGCTTGTACCCCTCCGGGGGAGTTTCTAACACCGGGGAGCTGTTTTTT
TRBJ1-1	TRBV18	-	-	CASSPLLLEAFF	TGTGCCAGCTCACCCTTACTCTTAGAAGCTTTCTTT
TRBJ2-5	TRBV11-2	TRBD1	few	CASGLTGVRETQYF	TGTGCCAGCGGACTTACAGGGGTCAGAGAGACCCAGTACTTC
TRBJ2-3	TRBV29-1	-	-	CSVGGQGEDTQYF	TGCAGCGTAGGGGGGCAAGGGGAAGATACGCAGTATTTT
TRBJ1-2	TRBV30	-	-	CAWSGGGTANYGYTF	TGTGCCTGGAGTGGAGGCGGGACGGCTAACTATGGCTACACCTTC
TRBJ2-5	TRBV5-1	-	few	CASSVGISSETQYF	TGCGCCAGCAGCGTCGGGATCTCGTCGGAGACCCAGTACTTC
TRBJ2-5	TRBV19	-	-	CASSPGLIRQETQYF	TGTGCCAGTAGTCCCGGACTAATCCGACAAGAGACCCAGTACTTC
TRBJ2-7	TRBV29-1	-	-	CSVGRSSYEQYF	TGCAGCGTTGGCAGGTCTTCCTACGAGCAGTACTTC
TRBJ1-1	TRBV30	-	few	CAWRRGGTEAFF	TGTGCCTGGAGGCGAGGTGGGACTGAAGCTTTCTTT
TRBJ1-5	TRBV10-1	-	-	CASRGLKGSINQPQHF	TGCGCCAGCAGAGGACTTAAGGGATCCATCAATCAGCCCCAGCATTTT
TRBJ1-2	TRBV19	-	-	CASSIDGQPSTYGYTF	TGTGCCAGTAGTATAGATGGCCAGCCCTCGACCTATGGCTACACCTTC
TRBJ2-7	TRBV5-1	TRBD2	-	CASRLAGNLNDEQYF	TGCGCCAGCAGGCTAGCGGGGAACCTGAATGACGAGCAGTACTTC
TRBJ1-2	TRBV30	-	-	CAWSYGGYTF	TGTGCCTGGAGTTATGGTGGCTACACCTTC
TRBJ2-3	TRBV9	TRBD2	few	CASSSSGGLADTQYF	TGTGCCAGCAGCTCTAGCGGGGGGCTCGCAGATACGCAGTATTTT